Listed here are 12 T cell receptor beta chains from one sample, sequenced in a study of blood T cell repertoires in COVID-19. Clones were read by immunoSEQ multiplex PCR, and TCRdb kept only the in-frame ones, dropping some. Among about 150,000 clones, roughly nine tenths were seen once, and the ten largest hold 2.4%. The sequencing input was peripheral blood. All receptors derive from a woman in her sixties or seventies with acute or convalescent COVID-19.

This clone appeared a single time. The chain has TRBV15 and TRBJ2-1, with a weak D call TRBD2 (6 bases). The V and J ends lost 3 bases and 8 bases respectively, with 17 bases between them. Germline V lookup: CDR1 LNHNV, CDR2 YYDKDF (reference sequence). This CDR3 comprises 15 residues. The CDR3 DNA follows: TGTGCCACCAGCAGCCTTGGACTGCGGGGCGATGAGCAGTTCTTC. Amino acids: CATSSLGLRGDEQFF.

The CDR3: CATSDLAGLRNTEAFF. The CDR3 bases are TGTGCCACCAGTGATTTAGCAGGCCTAAGGAACACTGAAGCTTTCTTT. The rearrangement uses TRBV24-1 and TRBJ1-1; D is undetermined. CDR1 KGHDR and CDR2 SFDVKD come from the germline V gene. There are 16 residues in the CDR3. Trimming pared 1 base from V and 1 base from J, leaving 12 bases between.

V is TRBV10-3 and J is TRBJ1-2, with 7 positions matching TRBD1. The germline V gene has CDR1 ENHRY and CDR2 SYGVKD. The CDR3 is 17 amino acids. Unmatched junction bases numbered 13, after V lost 6 bases and J lost 0 bases. The CDR3 reads CAISPTVGTEANYGYTF. CDR3 coding DNA: TGTGCCATCAGCCCTACCGTTGGGACAGAAGCTAACTATGGCTACACCTTC.

The chain combines TRBV2 with TRBJ2-1; 9 nucleotides align to TRBD2. Losses at the gene ends were 4 bases for V and 0 bases for J; bases not matched to a gene: 7. The germline CDR1 and CDR2 sequences are SNHLY and FYNNEI. This CDR3 comprises 17 residues. The CDR3 DNA reads TGTGCCAGCAGTGCCGGGACTAGCTGGCCCTCCTACAATGAGCAGTTCTTC. Protein sequence: CASSAGTSWPSYNEQFF.

The V call is TRBV5-5, the J call TRBJ2-5; TRBD1 aligns across 9 bases. V shed 0 bases and J 5 bases; nucleotides not matched to a gene: 5. This CDR3 region has 15 residues. Germline CDR1 is SGHKS and CDR2 is YYEKEE (reference sequence). CDR3 sequence: CASSLATGGWETQYF. CDR3 nucleotides: TGTGCCAGCAGCTTGGCGACAGGGGGTTGGGAGACCCAGTACTTC.

The chain combines TRBV11-2 with TRBJ1-1, with D perhaps TRBD1 (6 bases). The V and J ends lost 2 bases and 1 base respectively, with 14 bases between them. In germline, CDR1 is SGHAT, CDR2 FQNNGV. The CDR3 has 16 residues. The CDR3 DNA reads TGTGCCAGCAGCTTACCTCCACGGGACAAGAACACTGAAGCTTTCTTT. It yields the protein CASSLPPRDKNTEAFF.

The chain carries TRBV6-5 and TRBJ2-3, with D perhaps TRBD1 (6 bases). The CDR3 spans 16 residues. Between the trimmed V and J ends, which lost 0 bases and 2 bases, there was a span of 12 bases. Germline lookup yields CDR1 MNHEY and CDR2 SVGAGI. CDR3 protein: CASSYSPRGSTDTQYF. CDR3 DNA sequence: TGTGCCAGCAGTTACTCCCCCAGGGGATCCACAGATACGCAGTATTTT.

The CDR3 loop is CASSFAVGPQETQYF. CDR3 DNA: TGCGCCAGCAGCTTTGCGGTAGGTCCGCAAGAGACCCAGTACTTC. This chain joins TRBV5-1 and TRBJ2-5, with unresolved D. This CDR3 has 15 residues. The V end was cut by 2 bases, the J end by 2 bases, with 13 bases between. Germline CDR1 is SGHRS and CDR2 is YFSETQ.

The gene calls are TRBV13 and TRBJ1-2; the D gene is possibly TRBD1 (5 bases). This CDR3 comprises 13 residues. Germline CDR1 PRHDT, CDR2 FYEKMQ (reference sequence). Trimming stripped 5 bases from V and 2 bases from J, with 9 bases between. CDR3 protein: CASSVRGNYGYTF. The CDR3 nucleotides are TGTGCCAGCAGCGTTAGGGGAAACTATGGCTACACCTTC.

Concerning this clone itself: Other nucleotide sequences in the sample specify the same CDR3. This sequence joins TRBV27 and TRBJ1-1; TRBD1 agrees at 7 bases. The CDR3 runs 14 residues. Germline CDR1 and CDR2: MNHEY and SMNVEV (reference sequence). The V and J ends lost 5 bases and 1 base, in that order; junction bases with no gene match: 4. CDR3 protein: CASSPGQRNTEAFF. The DNA of the CDR3 is TGTGCCAGCAGTCCGGGACAGCGGAACACTGAAGCTTTCTTT.

The V gene is TRBV18, the J gene TRBJ2-2; the match to TRBD1 covers 7 bases. Germline V lookup: CDR1 KGHSH, CDR2 LQKENI. The J segment lost 5 bases and the V segment lost 5 bases, leaving 8 bases of the junction unmatched. The CDR3 is 15 residues long. The CDR3 region has the DNA TGTGCCAGCTCAAATACACGACAGGGAACCGGGGAGCTGTTTTTT. This gives the protein CASSNTRQGTGELFF. Supplemented by reference TRBV18 and TRBJ2-2, the full variable domain reads NAGVMQNPRHLVRRRGQEARLRCSPMKGHSHVYWYRQLPEEGLKFMVYLQKENIIDESGMPKERFSAEFPKEGPSILRIQQVVRGDSAAYFCASSNTRQGTGELFFGEGSRLTVL.

The chain joins TRBV18 to TRBJ1-2; 10 bases match TRBD1. V lost 6 bases and J lost 7; bases outside the gene matches: 5. This CDR3 comprises 13 residues. Germline loops: CDR1 KGHSH, CDR2 LQKENI. CDR3 protein: CASSLGQGGGYTF. CDR3 nucleotide sequence: TGTGCCAGCTCCCTCGGACAGGGGGGTGGCTACACCTTC. Combining the CDR3 with reference TRBV18 and TRBJ1-2 gives the whole variable domain NAGVMQNPRHLVRRRGQEARLRCSPMKGHSHVYWYRQLPEEGLKFMVYLQKENIIDESGMPKERFSAEFPKEGPSILRIQQVVRGDSAAYFCASSLGQGGGYTFGSGTRLTVV.